This T cell receptor beta chain is drawn from a study of blood T cell repertoires in COVID-19. Study-level background: Spain, Italy and the United States supplied samples that represented acute and convalescent COVID-19. In each case, the material was cDNA or gDNA derived from T cells, B-cell-depleted T cells, or PBMCs.

In the authors' methods: How many nucleated cells were present was estimated from reference gene primer amplification. Some clones are missing from TCRdb's copy, which holds only in-frame ones; the method was immunoSEQ multiplex PCR. The DNA was the basis for D and trimming; V, J and clone size are from that table. The sample lists fewer than 300,000 clones; 83% were seen once. This CDR3 spans 13 amino acids. Germline V lookup: CDR1 SEHNR, CDR2 FQNEAQ (reference sequence). The V and J ends lost 4 bases and 14 bases respectively, with 20 bases between them. The chain carries TRBV7-9 and TRBJ1-2; a possible D gene is TRBD1 (5 bases). Specimen: peripheral blood. The receptor's source is a man older than 75 with acute or convalescent COVID-19. Here the CDR3 DNA reads TGTGCCAGCAGCTCTGGACATTCTGGGCACGGGACCTTC. It translates to CASSSGHSGHGTF.